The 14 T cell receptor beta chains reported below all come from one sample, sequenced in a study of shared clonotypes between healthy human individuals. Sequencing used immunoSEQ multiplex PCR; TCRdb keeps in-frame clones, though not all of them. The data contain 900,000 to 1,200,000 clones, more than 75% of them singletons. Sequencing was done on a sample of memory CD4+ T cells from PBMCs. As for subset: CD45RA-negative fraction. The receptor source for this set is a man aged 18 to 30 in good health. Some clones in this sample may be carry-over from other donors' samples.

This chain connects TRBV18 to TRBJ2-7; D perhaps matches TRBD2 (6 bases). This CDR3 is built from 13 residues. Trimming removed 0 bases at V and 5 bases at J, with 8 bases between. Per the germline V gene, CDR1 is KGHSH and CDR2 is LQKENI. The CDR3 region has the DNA TGTGCCAGCTCACCACCGGGACTCGACGAGCAGTACTTC. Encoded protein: CASSPPGLDEQYF. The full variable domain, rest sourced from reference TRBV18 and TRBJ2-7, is NAGVMQNPRHLVRRRGQEARLRCSPMKGHSHVYWYRQLPEEGLKFMVYLQKENIIDESGMPKERFSAEFPKEGPSILRIQQVVRGDSAAYFCASSPPGLDEQYFGPGTRLTVT.

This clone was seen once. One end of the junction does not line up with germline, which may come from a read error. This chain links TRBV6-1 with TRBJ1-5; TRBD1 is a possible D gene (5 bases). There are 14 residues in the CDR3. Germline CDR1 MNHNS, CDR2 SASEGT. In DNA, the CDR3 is TGTGCCGGCAGTTATTTGGGACCGCATCAGCCCCAGCATTTT. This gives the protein CAGSYLGPHQPQHF.

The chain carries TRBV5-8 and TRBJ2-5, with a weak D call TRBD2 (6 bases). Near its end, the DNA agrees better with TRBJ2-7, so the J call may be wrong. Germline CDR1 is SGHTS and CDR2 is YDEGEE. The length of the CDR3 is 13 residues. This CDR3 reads CASSLGGADEQYF. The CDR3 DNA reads TGTGCCAGCAGCCTAGGCGGGGCCGACGAGCAGTACTTC.

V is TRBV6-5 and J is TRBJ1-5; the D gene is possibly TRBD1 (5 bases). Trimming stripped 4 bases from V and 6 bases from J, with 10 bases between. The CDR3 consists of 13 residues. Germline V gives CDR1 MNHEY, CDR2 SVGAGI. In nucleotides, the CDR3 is TGTGCCAGCAGTTCTGGGGCGGGTCAGCCCCAGCATTTT. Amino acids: CASSSGAGQPQHF.

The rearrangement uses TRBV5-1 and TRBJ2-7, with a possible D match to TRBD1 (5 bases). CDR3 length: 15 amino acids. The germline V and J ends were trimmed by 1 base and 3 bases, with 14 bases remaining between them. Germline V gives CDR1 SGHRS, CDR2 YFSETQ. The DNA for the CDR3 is TGCGCCAGCAGCTTGCAGGCAACAGGTTTCTACGAGCAGTACTTC. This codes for CASSLQATGFYEQYF.

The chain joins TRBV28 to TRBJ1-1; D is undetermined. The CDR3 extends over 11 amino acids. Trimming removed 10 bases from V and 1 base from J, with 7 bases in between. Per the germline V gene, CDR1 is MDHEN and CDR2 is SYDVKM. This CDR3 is CATHRNTEAFF. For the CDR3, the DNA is TGTGCCACCCACAGGAACACTGAAGCTTTCTTT. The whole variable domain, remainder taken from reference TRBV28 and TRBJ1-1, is DVKVTQSSRYLVKRTGEKVFLECVQDMDHENMFWYRQDPGLGLRLIYFSYDVKMKEKGDIPEGYSVSREKKERFSLILESASTNQTSMYLCATHRNTEAFFGQGTRLTVV.

The CDR3 here is CASSEALQGGRVNTEAFF. The CDR3 region has the DNA TGTGCCAGCAGTGAAGCGCTTCAGGGGGGAAGGGTGAACACTGAAGCTTTCTTT. This rearrangement joins TRBV6-1 to TRBJ1-1; 7 bases fit TRBD1. This CDR3 region has 18 residues. The junction had 10 bases not matched to a gene; V was cut back by 0 bases and J by 0 bases. The germline gives CDR1 MNHNS, CDR2 SASEGT.

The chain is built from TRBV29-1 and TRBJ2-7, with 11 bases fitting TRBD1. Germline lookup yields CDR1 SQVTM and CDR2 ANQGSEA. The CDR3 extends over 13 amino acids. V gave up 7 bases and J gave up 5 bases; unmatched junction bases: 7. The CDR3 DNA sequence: TGCAGCGCCTGGACAGGGGGCAAGAACGAGCAGTACTTC. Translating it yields CSAWTGGKNEQYF.

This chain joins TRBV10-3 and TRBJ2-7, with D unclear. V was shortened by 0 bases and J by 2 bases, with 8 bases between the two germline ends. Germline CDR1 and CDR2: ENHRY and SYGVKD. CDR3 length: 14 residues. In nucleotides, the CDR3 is TGTGCCATCAGTGAGTCGGCAGGACCCTACGAGCAGTACTTC. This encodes CAISESAGPYEQYF.

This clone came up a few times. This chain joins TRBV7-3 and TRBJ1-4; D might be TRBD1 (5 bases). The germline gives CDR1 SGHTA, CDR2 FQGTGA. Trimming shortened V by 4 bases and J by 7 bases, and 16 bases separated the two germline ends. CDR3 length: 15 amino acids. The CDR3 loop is CASSSNPGPGEKLFF. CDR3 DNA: TGTGCCAGCAGCTCAAATCCAGGGCCCGGTGAAAAACTGTTTTTT.

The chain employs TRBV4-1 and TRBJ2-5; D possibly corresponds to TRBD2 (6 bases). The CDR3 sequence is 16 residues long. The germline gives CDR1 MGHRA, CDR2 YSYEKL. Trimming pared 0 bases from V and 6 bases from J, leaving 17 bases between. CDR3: CASSQEEGLSRKTQYF. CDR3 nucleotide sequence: TGCGCCAGCAGCCAAGAAGAGGGACTCTCCCGGAAGACCCAGTACTTC.

CDR3 residues: CASSSLPGLAGGLYEQYF. The CDR3, as DNA: TGTGCCAGCAGTTCACTCCCGGGACTAGCGGGAGGTTTATACGAGCAGTACTTC. This chain uses TRBV28 with TRBJ2-7; TRBD2 aligns across 15 bases. CDR3 length: 18 amino acids. Germline V lookup: CDR1 MDHEN, CDR2 SYDVKM. J gave up 4 bases and V 4 bases, and 11 bases lay outside the gene matches.

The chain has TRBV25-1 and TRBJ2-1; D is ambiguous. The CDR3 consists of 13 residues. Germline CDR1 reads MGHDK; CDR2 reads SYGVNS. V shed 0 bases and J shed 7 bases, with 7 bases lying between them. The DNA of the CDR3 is TGTGCCAGCAGTGAATACTGGAGAAATGAGCAGTTCTTC. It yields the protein CASSEYWRNEQFF.

The DNA of the CDR3 is TGTGCCAGTAGTTTGCGTCAGGGGTTCGACATTCAGTACTTC. It specifies CASSLRQGFDIQYF. This sequence joins TRBV19 and TRBJ2-4; possibly TRBD1 for D (6 bases). Between the trimmed V and J ends, which lost 5 bases and 8 bases, there was a span of 16 bases. CDR1 is LNHDA and CDR2 is SQIVND in the germline V gene (reference sequence). This CDR3 comprises 14 residues.